The clone carrying this TCR beta chain was counted only a few times. CDR3-region Arm-PCR and iRepertoire HTBI primers produced the TCR beta libraries. One entry per CDR3 protein, called by TCRdb with MiXCR from the multiplex PCR reads. This sample yields about 620,000 distinct CDR3 sequences, of which roughly 16% are seen a single time; roughly 18% belongs to the top ten. Time point in this sample: newly diagnosed GD, antithyroid drugs for less than 3 months. From RNA extracted from PBMCs, the TCR library was made. Germline V gene data show CDR1 as LGHNA and CDR2 as YNFKEQ. The CDR3 extends over 15 amino acids. Trimming removed 3 bases from V and 2 bases from J; junction bases left unmatched: 6. These data originate in a study of regulatory T cells in long-lasting Graves disease. The same sample was also used in a study of T cells in Graves' hyperthyroidism and ophthalmopathy.

The V and J genes are TRBV4-2 and TRBJ2-7; TRBD2 aligns across 8 bases. Material: peripheral blood mononuclear cells (PBMCs), obtained at new diagnosis, from a patient treated with antithyroid drugs. This clonotype originated in a woman in her 30s with Graves disease. This chain's CDR3 is CASSQRREVTYEQYF. CDR3 coding DNA: TGTGCCAGCAGCCAGAGGCGGGAGGTAACCTACGAGCAGTACTTC.